This entry lists 20 T cell receptor beta chains sequenced from one sample in a study of Graves' ophthalmopathy and Graves' hyperthyroidism. RNA transcripts yielded amplified TCR beta CDR3 regions. HTBI-primed RT-PCR formed the first round, and a multiplex PCR formed the second. TCRdb independently ran MiXCR on the multiplex PCR reads; one entry per CDR3 protein. The repertoire holds 500,000 to 700,000 distinct CDR3 sequences, 22% seen once, with 7.1% in the top ten. The sequenced sample was peripheral blood. The source is a young woman with stable Graves' hyperthyroidism. Some clones in this sample may be carry-over from other donors' samples.

In its sample, this clonotype was seen a few times. The chain carries TRBV7-9 and TRBJ2-7; 11 nucleotides align to TRBD2. Germline CDR1 SEHNR, CDR2 FQNEAQ (reference sequence). V lost 0 bases and J lost 6; bases outside the gene matches: 4. The CDR3 covers 15 residues. CDR3 sequence (DNA): TGTGCCAGCAGCTTAGCGTTTCTAGCGGGAGGCGAGCAGTACTTC. As protein: CASSLAFLAGGEQYF.

As regards this clonotype: Being one base from a much bigger clone, this may be a read error. This chain uses TRBV30 with TRBJ1-1, with no clear D. The V end lost 0 bases, the J end lost 10 bases, and 12 bases lay between the germline ends. Per germline, CDR1 GTSNPN and CDR2 SVGIG (reference sequence). CDR3 size: 12 residues. The CDR3 DNA follows: TGTGCCTGGAGTGTAATGATGGGTGGAGCTTTCTTT. Protein: CAWSVMMGGAFF. Full variable domain (remainder filled in from reference TRBV30 and TRBJ1-1): SQTIHQWPATLVQPVGSPLSLECTVEGTSNPNLYWYRQAAGRGLQLLFYSVGIGQISSEVPQNLSASRPQDRQFILSSKKLLLSDSGFYLCAWSVMMGGAFFGQGTRLTVV.

The sample holds many counts of this clonotype. This chain links TRBV6-1 with TRBJ2-6, with D hard to call. With 7 bases removed from V and 0 bases from J, the gap between germline ends came to 13 bases. Germline V gives CDR1 MNHNS, CDR2 SASEGT. The CDR3 loop spans 16 amino acids. The CDR3 region is CASKRSPSSGANVLTF. The CDR3 DNA sequence: TGTGCCAGCAAAAGGAGTCCCAGCTCTGGGGCCAACGTCCTGACTTTC.

In this sample, this clonotype turned up a few times. The chain recombines TRBV3-1 with TRBJ2-2; D is perhaps TRBD1 (5 bases). The CDR3 has 15 amino acids. The ends were cut back, 3 bases at V and 0 bases at J, with 8 bases in the middle. Germline CDR1 reads LGHDT; CDR2 reads YNNKEL (reference sequence). The CDR3 sequence is CASSHWGPNTGELFF. CDR3 bases: TGTGCCAGCAGCCATTGGGGCCCGAACACCGGGGAGCTGTTTTTT. Combining the CDR3 with reference TRBV3-1 and TRBJ2-2 gives the whole variable domain DTAVSQTPKYLVTQMGNDKSIKCEQNLGHDTMYWYKQDSKKFLKIMFSYNNKELIINETVPNRFSPKSPDKAHLNLHINSLELGDSAVYFCASSHWGPNTGELFFGEGSRLTVL.

This clonotype was counted ten times or more. J is TRBJ1-1 and V is TRBV19, with 7 bases identical to TRBD1. CDR3 length: 14 residues. V was pared by 7 bases and J by 1 base, with 6 bases of the junction left unmatched. CDR1 is LNHDA and CDR2 is SQIVND in the germline V gene (reference sequence). CDR3 DNA sequence: TGTGCCAGTATGCGACAGGGAGAGAACACTGAAGCTTTCTTT. Its translation: CASMRQGENTEAFF.

CDR3 protein: CASSITPAGPAFSYEQYF. The CDR3 nucleotides read TGTGCCAGCAGCATTACTCCGGCGGGGCCTGCTTTCTCCTACGAGCAGTACTTC. This rearrangement joins TRBV11-2 to TRBJ2-7, with D possibly matching TRBD2 (6 bases). CDR3 length: 18 amino acids. Trimming cost V 5 bases and J 0 bases, with 23 bases left between them. Germline CDR1 and CDR2: SGHAT and FQNNGV.

In this sample, this clonotype turned up many times. This chain joins TRBV6-1 and TRBJ2-5; D is uncertain. Germline values: CDR1 MNHNS, CDR2 SASEGT. The V gene lost 6 bases and the J gene lost 6 bases, with 5 bases spanning the gap. The CDR3 is 10 residues long. The CDR3 reads CASRGKTQYF. The CDR3 bases are TGTGCCAGCAGGGGAAAGACCCAGTACTTC.

This clonotype was recorded at least ten times. J is TRBJ2-2 and V is TRBV12-3 or TRBV12-4; no reliable D call. Trimming removed 6 bases at V and 7 bases at J, with 6 bases between. The CDR3 consists of 11 residues. The DNA of the CDR3 is TGTGCCAGCAGCTCTATCGGGGAGCTGTTTTTT. Its translation is CASSSIGELFF.

The table lists this clonotype with many counts. The chain links TRBV5-4 to TRBJ2-5; D is unresolved. CDR1 and CDR2 (germline): SGHNT, YYREEE (reference sequence). Trimming removed 1 base at V and 7 bases at J, with 14 bases between. This CDR3 comprises 14 residues. CDR3 region: CASSLQPQKRTQYF. Written as DNA, the CDR3 is TGTGCCAGCAGCTTGCAGCCCCAGAAAAGGACCCAGTACTTC.

This sequence joins TRBV6-1 and TRBJ2-7; D call uncertain. This CDR3 region has 12 residues. Germline CDR1 is MNHNS and CDR2 is SASEGT. V lost 8 bases and J 6 bases, leaving 14 bases between the germline ends. The CDR3 loop reads CASLEKGFEQYF. The CDR3 DNA is TGTGCCAGCCTTGAAAAGGGCTTCGAGCAGTACTTC.

This clonotype was seen a handful of times. The chain combines TRBV24-1 with TRBJ2-3, with 7 positions matching TRBD1. CDR1 KGHDR and CDR2 SFDVKD come from the germline V gene. Unmatched junction bases numbered 2, after V lost 9 bases and J lost 0 bases. This CDR3 region has 13 residues. CDR3 region: CATGDRSTDTQYF. The CDR3 bases are TGTGCCACCGGGGACAGAAGCACAGATACGCAGTATTTT.

The table lists this clonotype with many counts. The chain couples TRBV12-3 or TRBV12-4 to TRBJ1-5; the D is unclear. This CDR3 is 12 amino acids long. The germline V and J ends were trimmed by 8 bases and 9 bases, with 14 bases remaining between them. CDR3 nucleotides: TGTGCCAGCTCCCGGACCATTCGGCCCCAGCATTTT. Its translation is CASSRTIRPQHF.

V and J are TRBV12-3 or TRBV12-4 and TRBJ1-2, with TRBD1 identical over 7 bases. V gave up 8 bases and J gave up 7 bases; unmatched junction bases: 10. The CDR3 is made up of 13 amino acids. The CDR3 is CASRLEGAGGYTF. CDR3 bases: TGTGCCAGCCGCTTGGAGGGGGCGGGTGGCTACACCTTC.

This clonotype has a count of ten or more. The V and J genes are TRBV6-1 and TRBJ2-5; D could derive from TRBD1 or TRBD2 (6 bases each). The germline gives CDR1 MNHNS, CDR2 SASEGT. V shed 6 bases and J shed 7 bases, with 9 bases lying between them. The CDR3 has 11 residues. The CDR3 reads CASRKGGTQYF. The CDR3 DNA reads TGTGCCAGCAGAAAGGGGGGGACCCAGTACTTC.

The chain is built from TRBV30 and TRBJ1-1; no definite D call. V gave up 1 base and J gave up 8 bases, with 8 bases separating them. The CDR3 length is 11 residues. The V gene's germline CDR1 is GTSNPN and CDR2 SVGIG (reference sequence). CDR3 DNA: TGTGCCTGGAGTGGGCAAACGGAAGCTTTCTTT. Its protein product is CAWSGQTEAFF.

This clonotype was seen many times. This chain connects TRBV6-1 to TRBJ2-7, with unresolved D. Germline CDR1 MNHNS, CDR2 SASEGT. V lost 6 bases and J lost 3, with 12 bases in between. The CDR3 runs 13 residues. CDR3 sequence: CASRPLDRYEQYF. The CDR3 nucleotides read TGTGCCAGCAGACCCTTGGACCGCTACGAGCAGTACTTC.

The chain links TRBV13 to TRBJ2-6; 7 bases line up with TRBD2. Germline CDR1 PRHDT, CDR2 FYEKMQ (reference sequence). The CDR3 loop spans 15 amino acids. Trimming removed 8 bases from V and 2 bases from J; junction bases left unmatched: 6. The CDR3: CASDNGGTGANVLTF. For the CDR3, the DNA is TGTGCCAGCGACAACGGGGGGACTGGGGCCAACGTCCTGACTTTC.

J is TRBJ2-7 and V is TRBV6-5, with a tentative D call TRBD1 (6 bases). CDR1 and CDR2 (germline): MNHEY, SVGAGI. This CDR3 is 13 amino acids long. Trimming left V 2 bases short and J 6 bases short, with 11 bases between. The CDR3 sequence: CASSYRGQGEQYF. In DNA, the CDR3 is TGTGCCAGCAGTTACAGGGGACAAGGCGAGCAGTACTTC.

This rearrangement joins TRBV10-3 to TRBJ2-7; the D gene could be TRBD1 or TRBD2 (5 bases each). The V end was cut by 10 bases, the J end by 4 bases, with 14 bases between. The CDR3 totals 12 residues. Per germline, CDR1 ENHRY and CDR2 SYGVKD. The chain's CDR3 is CATSRDGYEQYF. The CDR3 DNA sequence: TGTGCCACGTCCCGGGACGGGTACGAGCAGTACTTC.

This clonotype has a count of ten or more. J is TRBJ2-2 and V is TRBV6-2 or TRBV6-3; D is perhaps TRBD2 (5 bases). The V end lost 4 bases, the J end lost 0 bases, and 18 bases lay between the germline ends. CDR3 length equals 18 residues. Germline V gives CDR1 MNHEY, CDR2 SVGEGT. CDR3 region: CASSSNPSRDSNTGELFF. The CDR3 bases are TGTGCCAGCAGTTCCAACCCCTCCCGGGATTCGAACACCGGGGAGCTGTTTTTT.